This T cell receptor beta chain originates from a study of control samples from healthy donors and cancer patients. Repertoires were generated with immunoSEQ multiplex PCR, while TCRdb's copy carries only in-frame clones and drops some. The sample contains approximately 70,000 clones, roughly nine tenths of which appear only once. The V and J ends lost 1 base and 5 bases respectively, with 12 bases between them. Germline-derived CDR1 and CDR2 are SGHRS and YFSETQ. This CDR3 is built from 14 residues. The receptor's source is a man aged 55 to 70 with colorectal cancer. Sequencing was carried out using PBMCs. J is TRBJ2-5 and V is TRBV5-1; tentatively, D is TRBD1 (6 bases). The CDR3 bases are TGCGCCAGCAGCTTGACAACAGGGTCCGAGACCCAGTACTTC. Translation: CASSLTTGSETQYF.